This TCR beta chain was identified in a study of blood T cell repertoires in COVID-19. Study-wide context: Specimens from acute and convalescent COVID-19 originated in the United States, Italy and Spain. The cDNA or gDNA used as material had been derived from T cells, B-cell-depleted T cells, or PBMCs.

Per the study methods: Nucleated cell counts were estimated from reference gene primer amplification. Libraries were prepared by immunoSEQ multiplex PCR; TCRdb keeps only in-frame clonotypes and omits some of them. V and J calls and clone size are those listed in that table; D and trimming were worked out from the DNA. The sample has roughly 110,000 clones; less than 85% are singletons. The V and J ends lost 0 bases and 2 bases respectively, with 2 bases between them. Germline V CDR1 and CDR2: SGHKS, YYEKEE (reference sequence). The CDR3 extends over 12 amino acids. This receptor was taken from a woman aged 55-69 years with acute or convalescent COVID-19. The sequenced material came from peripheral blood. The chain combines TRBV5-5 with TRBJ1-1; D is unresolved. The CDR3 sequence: CASSLVNTEAFF. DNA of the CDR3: TGTGCCAGCAGCTTGGTAAACACTGAAGCTTTCTTT.